The 30 T cell receptor beta chains presented below share a single source sample, sequenced in a study of T cell repertoires in cytomegalovirus infection. Via MiXCR, TCRdb re-called the reads, giving one row per CDR3 protein. The table records roughly 200,000 distinct CDR3 sequences, about 18% of them present only once. The sequencing sample was made of CD8+ T cells from PBMCs. Receptor source: a human donor in good health (CMV status not recorded). Some clones in this sample may be carry-over from other donors' samples.

The rearrangement joins TRBV12-3 or TRBV12-4 to TRBJ1-4; D gene unclear. V was cut by 4 bases and J by 11 bases, with 8 bases left in between. This CDR3 is 11 amino acids long. This CDR3 is CASSSAGKLFF. In DNA, the CDR3 is TGTGCCAGCAGTTCCGCCGGGAAACTGTTTTTT.

J is TRBJ1-5 and V is TRBV28; D call uncertain. CDR1 is MDHEN, CDR2 SYDVKM, per germline. The CDR3 extends over 16 amino acids. The germline V and J ends were trimmed by 8 bases and 9 bases, with 26 bases remaining between them. The CDR3 reads CASRGGLGGVRLPQHF. DNA of the CDR3: TGTGCCAGCCGGGGAGGATTGGGTGGAGTTCGTCTGCCCCAGCATTTT.

There are a few counts of this clonotype. This rearrangement joins TRBV7-2 to TRBJ2-5; TRBD1 agrees at 7 bases. This CDR3 has 14 amino acids. J lost 5 bases, V lost 3 bases, and 6 bases had no gene match. The germline gives CDR1 SGHTA, CDR2 FQGNSA. CDR3 DNA: TGTGCCAGCAGCTTTAGGGGGCTTCGGGAGACCCAGTACTTC. It is translated as CASSFRGLRETQYF. The whole variable domain, remainder taken from reference TRBV7-2 and TRBJ2-5, is GAGVSQSPSNKVTEKGKDVELRCDPISGHTALYWYRQSLGQGLEFLIYFQGNSAPDKSGLPSDRFSAERTGGSVSTLTIQRTQQEDSAVYLCASSFRGLRETQYFGPGTRLLVL.

V and J are TRBV7-8 and TRBJ2-7; 7 nucleotides line up with TRBD1. Germline V lookup: CDR1 SGHVS, CDR2 FQNEAQ. This CDR3 has 14 amino acids. V dropped 5 bases and J dropped 2; count of bases not matched to a gene: 6. The CDR3 here is CASSPPGQTYEQYF. CDR3 nucleotides: TGTGCCAGCAGCCCCCCGGGACAGACCTACGAGCAGTACTTC.

This clonotype was seen a handful of times. The J gene is TRBJ1-4, the V gene TRBV12-3 or TRBV12-4; TRBD1 matches at 9 bases. The V gene end was trimmed by 6 bases and the J gene end by 4 bases; junction bases not matched to a gene: 6. The CDR3 spans 15 residues. The CDR3 bases are TGTGCCAGCAGCCCTGGACAGGGGCATAATGAAAAACTGTTTTTT. It yields the protein CASSPGQGHNEKLFF.

This clonotype was counted a few times. V usage is TRBV27 and J usage is TRBJ2-3, with 9 nucleotides matching TRBD1. The CDR3 consists of 17 residues. CDR1 and CDR2 from the germline V gene are MNHEY and SMNVEV (reference sequence). V dropped 5 bases and J dropped 6; count of bases not matched to a gene: 15. Written as DNA, the CDR3 is TGTGCCAGCAGTCCAACCGATCCCCCGGACAGGGGTGATACGCAGTATTTT. Protein product: CASSPTDPPDRGDTQYF.

V and J are TRBV29-1 and TRBJ2-1; 8 bases map to TRBD2. With V trimmed by 0 bases and J by 8 bases, 9 bases remained unmatched. The CDR3 runs to 15 residues. Germline V gene sequence: CDR1 SQVTM, CDR2 ANQGSEA. This chain's CDR3 is CSVEESWRGADEQFF. The CDR3 DNA reads TGCAGCGTTGAAGAAAGCTGGCGGGGGGCGGATGAGCAGTTCTTC.

This chain joins TRBV28 and TRBJ1-1; unclear D gene. Germline CDR1 MDHEN, CDR2 SYDVKM. Trimming cost V 1 base and J 13 bases, with 13 bases left between them. The CDR3 has 12 amino acids. CDR3 loop: CASSLYLGLVFF. CDR3 nucleotides: TGTGCCAGCAGTTTATATTTAGGGCTGGTTTTCTTT.

There are a few counts of this clonotype. At one of its ends the junction is not consistent with the germline gene, which may arise from a read error. The chain recombines TRBV12-3 or TRBV12-4 with TRBJ2-1; D unresolved. This CDR3 spans 15 amino acids. CDR3 sequence reads: CANSLWVSSYNEQFF. The CDR3 nucleotides are TGTGCCAACAGTTTATGGGTCAGCTCCTACAATGAGCAGTTCTTC.

There are a few counts of this clonotype. This chain connects TRBV5-6 to TRBJ2-1, with D unresolved. CDR1 and CDR2 (germline): SGHDT, YYEEEE. V was cut by 4 bases and J by 7 bases, with 9 bases left in between. The CDR3 has 12 amino acids. The CDR3 coding sequence is TGTGCCAGCAGCCCCTTTGGTAATGAGCAGTTCTTC. Its protein product is CASSPFGNEQFF.

The rearrangement uses TRBV7-9 and TRBJ2-5; 9 bases line up with TRBD1. Germline V gives CDR1 SEHNR, CDR2 FQNEAQ (reference sequence). The CDR3 extends over 16 amino acids. With V trimmed by 1 base and J by 4 bases, 7 bases remained unmatched. The CDR3 nucleotides are TGTGCCAGCAGCTTAGGGGACAGGGTGGCGTCAGAGACCCAGTACTTC. Encoded protein: CASSLGDRVASETQYF.

Concerning this clonotype itself: A junction end diverges from the germline sequence, so it may reflect a read error. This chain connects TRBV7-6 to TRBJ2-7; the match to TRBD2 covers 8 bases. CDR1 and CDR2 from the germline V gene are SGHVS and FNYEAQ. The CDR3 totals 16 residues. CDR3 in DNA: TGTGCCAGTAGCTTAAGGAGCGGGGGCCTTTGGAACGAGCAGTACTTC. It specifies CASSLRSGGLWNEQYF. The full variable domain, rest sourced from reference TRBV7-6 and TRBJ2-7, is GAGVSQSPRYKVTKRGQDVALRCDPISGHVSLYWYRQALGQGPEFLTYFNYEAQQDKSGLPNDRFSAERPEGSISTLTIQRTEQRDSAMYRCASSLRSGGLWNEQYFGPGTRLTVT.

This clonotype came up a few times. J is TRBJ1-2 and V is TRBV7-8; D is uncertain. The CDR3 runs to 11 residues. Germline V CDR1 and CDR2: SGHVS, FQNEAQ. The germline V and J ends were trimmed by 8 bases and 3 bases, with 7 bases remaining between them. The CDR3 nucleotides read TGTGCCAGCCTCGGGTACTATGGCTACACCTTC. Its translation: CASLGYYGYTF.

To note about this clonotype: The germline gene is not matched at one end of the junction; a read error may be the cause. The chain carries TRBV28 and TRBJ2-1; 7 bases line up with TRBD1. Germline assignment: CDR1 MDHEN and CDR2 SYDVKM. The CDR3 loop spans 16 amino acids. CDR3 residues: CARSSPNRDRGNEQFF. CDR3 coding DNA: TGTGCCCGCAGTTCCCCAAACCGGGACAGAGGCAATGAGCAGTTCTTC.

Only a few counts were recorded for this clonotype. The rearrangement uses TRBV7-8 and TRBJ2-3; D is ambiguous. Trimming pared 1 base from V and 5 bases from J, leaving 10 bases between. Germline lookup yields CDR1 SGHVS and CDR2 FQNEAQ. This CDR3 has 14 amino acids. CDR3 loop: CASSLVLVRDTQYF. The CDR3 bases are TGTGCCAGCAGCTTAGTTCTAGTGAGAGATACGCAGTATTTT.

This clonotype came up a few times. The V and J genes are TRBV12-3 or TRBV12-4 and TRBJ2-7, with TRBD2 matching over 8 bases. The V gene end was trimmed by 8 bases and the J gene end by 2 bases; junction bases not matched to a gene: 8. This CDR3 is 14 amino acids long. The CDR3 DNA reads TGTGCCAGCCTTTTTCGGGAGGGTCCCTACGAGCAGTACTTC. Protein: CASLFREGPYEQYF.

In its sample, this clonotype was seen a few times. The V call is TRBV10-3, the J call TRBJ1-3; D remains unclear. CDR1 is ENHRY and CDR2 is SYGVKD in the germline V gene. The CDR3 sequence is 15 residues long. V was cut by 3 bases and J by 0 bases, with 9 bases left in between. In nucleotides, the CDR3 is TGTGCCATCAGTGATCGCGGCAGCTCTGGAAACACCATATATTTT. Translation gives CAISDRGSSGNTIYF.

The rearrangement uses TRBV6-1 and TRBJ2-1; D uncertain. The CDR3 runs 15 residues. CDR1 is MNHNS and CDR2 is SASEGT in the germline V gene. V gave up 5 bases and J gave up 0 bases, with 11 bases separating them. CDR3 amino acids: CASSYTWSSYNEQFF. The DNA for the CDR3 is TGTGCCAGCAGTTATACCTGGAGCTCCTACAATGAGCAGTTCTTC.

V usage is TRBV7-2 and J usage is TRBJ1-4, with 9 bases matching TRBD1. The CDR3 is 14 amino acids. Germline values: CDR1 SGHTA, CDR2 FQGNSA. J lost 6 bases, V lost 5 bases, and 4 bases had no gene match. The CDR3 bases are TGTGCCAGCAGCCTGACAGGGGGGGATGAAAAACTGTTTTTT. Translation gives CASSLTGGDEKLFF.

The chain links TRBV4-1 to TRBJ1-1, with 8 bases identical to TRBD1. From germline, CDR1 is MGHRA and CDR2 YSYEKL. The CDR3 runs 17 residues. The trim removed 3 bases at V and 4 bases at J, leaving 13 bases unmatched. The CDR3 nucleotides are TGCGCCAGCAGCCAGTGGACAGGGCTACAGGGGAGCACTGAAGCTTTCTTT. Its protein product is CASSQWTGLQGSTEAFF.

Turning to this clonotype: One end of the junction does not line up with germline, which may come from a read error. The chain uses TRBV7-2 and TRBJ2-1; tentatively, D is TRBD2 (5 bases). Per the germline V gene, CDR1 is SGHTA and CDR2 is FQGNSA. The CDR3 runs 12 residues. The CDR3 loop is CASSLVGLRSWF. CDR3 DNA sequence: TGTGCCAGCAGCTTAGTAGGACTGCGATCGTGGTTC.

V is TRBV15 and J is TRBJ2-7; D remains ambiguous. Trimming left V 0 bases short and J 3 bases short, with 15 bases between. The CDR3 length is 16 residues. Germline values: CDR1 LNHNV, CDR2 YYDKDF (reference sequence). CDR3 sequence: CATSRDRLGRSYEQYF. CDR3 DNA: TGTGCCACCAGCAGAGACAGGTTGGGAAGAAGCTACGAGCAGTACTTC.

Written as DNA, the CDR3 is TGTGCCAGCAGTCGGGAGGGCTCCAACTATGGCTACACCTTC. Its protein product is CASSREGSNYGYTF. This chain links TRBV5-6 with TRBJ1-2, with D unclear. V was cut by 5 bases and J by 2 bases, with 13 bases left in between. The germline CDR1 and CDR2 sequences are SGHDT and YYEEEE. The CDR3 covers 14 residues.

Concerning this clonotype itself: A much larger clonotype is one base distant, so this may be a read error. The chain links TRBV6-1 to TRBJ2-2; 8 bases align to TRBD2. The CDR3 runs 18 residues. V shed 6 bases and J 0 bases; nucleotides not matched to a gene: 12. In germline, CDR1 is MNHNS, CDR2 SASEGT. CDR3 nucleotides: TGTGCCAGCAGCACAAACTCACTAGCGGAGTCGAACACCGGGGAGCTGTTTTTT. It codes for CASSTNSLAESNTGELFF.

This clonotype was seen a few times. This CDR3 is CASSPGGLNEQYF. The CDR3 DNA follows: TGTGCCAGCAGTCCCGGGGGGCTGAACGAGCAGTACTTC. The chain uses TRBV27 and TRBJ2-7; TRBD2 might be the D (7 bases). Germline V gene data show CDR1 as MNHEY and CDR2 as SMNVEV (reference sequence). V lost 5 bases and J 5 bases, leaving 13 bases between the germline ends. CDR3 length equals 13 residues.

This clonotype was picked up a small number of times. The CDR3 region is CASRPHLRGNGYTF. The CDR3, as DNA: TGTGCCAGCAGGCCTCACCTTCGGGGGAATGGCTACACCTTC. J is TRBJ1-2 and V is TRBV12-3 or TRBV12-4; possibly TRBD1 for D (5 bases). V lost 6 bases, J lost 6 bases, and 17 bases lay in between. The CDR3 is 14 amino acids.

Only one count was recorded for this clonotype. The chain is built from TRBV25-1 and TRBJ2-7; no reliable D call. The CDR3 has 16 residues. CDR1 is MGHDK, CDR2 SYGVNS, per germline. Trimming took 6 bases from V and 0 from J, leaving 18 bases between them. CDR3 protein: CASSKAASRGSYEQYF. CDR3 DNA sequence: TGTGCCAGCAGCAAGGCCGCTTCGAGAGGCTCCTACGAGCAGTACTTC.

Only a few counts were recorded for this clonotype. The V gene is TRBV19, the J gene TRBJ2-1; D may match TRBD1 or TRBD2 (5 bases each). The germline V and J ends were trimmed by 6 bases and 6 bases, with 18 bases remaining between them. Germline lookup yields CDR1 LNHDA and CDR2 SQIVND (reference sequence). The CDR3 is 15 amino acids. Here the CDR3 reads CASSSLGTLSNEQFF. The CDR3 nucleotides are TGTGCCAGTAGCTCACTCGGGACCCTGAGCAATGAGCAGTTCTTC.

This clonotype was seen only a few times. The chain has TRBV28 and TRBJ1-6; TRBD1 matches 8 bases. V lost 1 base, J lost 4 bases, and 12 bases stayed unmatched. Per germline, CDR1 MDHEN and CDR2 SYDVKM. The CDR3 is made up of 19 amino acids. The CDR3 DNA reads TGTGCCAGCAGTTTATTCAGGACAGGGACGTCCTCTTATAATTCACCCCTCCACTTT. Amino acids: CASSLFRTGTSSYNSPLHF.

V gene TRBV7-9 combines with J gene TRBJ1-6; 7 bases are shared with TRBD1. V shed 4 bases and J 5 bases; nucleotides not matched to a gene: 8. Germline V CDR1 and CDR2: SEHNR, FQNEAQ (reference sequence). This CDR3 region has 16 residues. The chain's CDR3 is CASSSPTGLNNSPLHF. CDR3 coding DNA: TGTGCCAGCAGCTCGCCGACAGGGCTGAATAATTCACCCCTCCACTTT.